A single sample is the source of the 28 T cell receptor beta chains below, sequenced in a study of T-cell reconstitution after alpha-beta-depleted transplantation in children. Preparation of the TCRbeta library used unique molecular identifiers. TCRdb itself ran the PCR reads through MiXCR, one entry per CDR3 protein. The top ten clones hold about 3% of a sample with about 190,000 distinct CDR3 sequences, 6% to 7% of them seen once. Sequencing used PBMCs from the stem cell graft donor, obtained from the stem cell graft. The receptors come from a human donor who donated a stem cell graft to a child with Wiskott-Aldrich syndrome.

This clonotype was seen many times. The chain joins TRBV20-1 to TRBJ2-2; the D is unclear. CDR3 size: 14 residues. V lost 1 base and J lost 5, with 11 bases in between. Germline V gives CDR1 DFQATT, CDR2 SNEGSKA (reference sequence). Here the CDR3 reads CSARGRLGTGELFF. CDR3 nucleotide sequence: TGCAGTGCTAGAGGCCGCCTGGGAACCGGGGAGCTGTTTTTT.

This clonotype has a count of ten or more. The CDR3, as DNA: TGTGCCACCAGTGATATACCAGACGGAACTGGGGCCAACGTCCTGACTTTC. Translation gives CATSDIPDGTGANVLTF. The J gene is TRBJ2-6, the V gene TRBV24-1; unclear D gene. The germline CDR1 and CDR2 sequences are KGHDR and SFDVKD. The V gene lost 3 bases and the J gene lost 2 bases, with 13 bases spanning the gap. The CDR3 is 17 amino acids.

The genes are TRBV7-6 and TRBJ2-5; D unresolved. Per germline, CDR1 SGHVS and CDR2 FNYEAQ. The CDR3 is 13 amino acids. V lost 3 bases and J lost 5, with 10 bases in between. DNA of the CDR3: TGTGCCAGCAGCTTGATGCAGAGGGAGACCCAGTACTTC. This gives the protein CASSLMQRETQYF. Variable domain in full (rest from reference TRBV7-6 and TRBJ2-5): GAGVSQSPRYKVTKRGQDVALRCDPISGHVSLYWYRQALGQGPEFLTYFNYEAQQDKSGLPNDRFSAERPEGSISTLTIQRTEQRDSAMYRCASSLMQRETQYFGPGTRLLVL.

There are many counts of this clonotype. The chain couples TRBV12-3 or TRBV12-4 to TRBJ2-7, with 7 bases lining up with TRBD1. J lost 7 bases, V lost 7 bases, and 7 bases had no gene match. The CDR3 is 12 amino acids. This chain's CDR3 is CASTKTGSEQYF. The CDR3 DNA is TGTGCCAGCACTAAGACAGGGTCTGAGCAGTACTTC.

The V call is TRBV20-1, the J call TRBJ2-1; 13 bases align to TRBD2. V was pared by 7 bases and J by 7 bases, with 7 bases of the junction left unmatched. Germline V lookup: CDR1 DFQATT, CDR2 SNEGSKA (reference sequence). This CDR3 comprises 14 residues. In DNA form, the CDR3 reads TGCAGTGGTCGGACTAGCGGGAGTCTGAATGAGCAGTTCTTC. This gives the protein CSGRTSGSLNEQFF.

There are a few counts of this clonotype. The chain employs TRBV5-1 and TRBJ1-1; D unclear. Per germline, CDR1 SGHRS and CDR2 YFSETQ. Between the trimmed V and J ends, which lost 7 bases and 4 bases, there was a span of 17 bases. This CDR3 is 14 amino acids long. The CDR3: CASWETVTSTEAFF. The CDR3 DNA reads TGCGCCAGCTGGGAGACGGTGACTAGCACTGAAGCTTTCTTT. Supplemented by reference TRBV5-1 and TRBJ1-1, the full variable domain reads KAGVTQTPRYLIKTRGQQVTLSCSPISGHRSVSWYQQTPGQGLQFLFEYFSETQRNKGNFPGRFSGRQFSNSRSEMNVSTLELGDSALYLCASWETVTSTEAFFGQGTRLTVV.

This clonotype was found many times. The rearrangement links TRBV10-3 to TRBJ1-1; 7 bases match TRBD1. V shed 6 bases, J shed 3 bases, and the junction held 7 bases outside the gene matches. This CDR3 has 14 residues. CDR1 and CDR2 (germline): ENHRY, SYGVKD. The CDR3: CAISSTGRDTEAFF. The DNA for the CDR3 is TGTGCCATCAGCTCGACAGGGAGGGACACTGAAGCTTTCTTT.

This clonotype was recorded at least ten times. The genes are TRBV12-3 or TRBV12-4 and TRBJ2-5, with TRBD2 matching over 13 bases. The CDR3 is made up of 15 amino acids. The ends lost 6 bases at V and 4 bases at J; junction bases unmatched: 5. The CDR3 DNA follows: TGTGCCAGCAGCCCGGGACTAGCGGGAATAGAGACCCAGTACTTC. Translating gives CASSPGLAGIETQYF.

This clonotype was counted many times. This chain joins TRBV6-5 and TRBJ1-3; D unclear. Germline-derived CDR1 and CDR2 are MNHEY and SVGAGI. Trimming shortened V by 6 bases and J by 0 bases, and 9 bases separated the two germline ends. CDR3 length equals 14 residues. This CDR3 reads CASRPGFSGNTIYF. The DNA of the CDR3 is TGTGCCAGCAGACCCGGATTCTCTGGAAACACCATATATTTT.

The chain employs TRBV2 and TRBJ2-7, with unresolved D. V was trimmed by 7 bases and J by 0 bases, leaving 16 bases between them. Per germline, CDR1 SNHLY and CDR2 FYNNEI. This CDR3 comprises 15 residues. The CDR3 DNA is TGTGCCAGCAAAGGAGAGCCACCCTCCTCCTACGAGCAGTACTTC. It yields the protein CASKGEPPSSYEQYF.

CDR3 amino acids: CASSRTSGSHNEQFF. CDR3 sequence (DNA): TGTGCCAGCAGCCGGACTAGCGGGAGCCACAATGAGCAGTTCTTC. The genes are TRBV7-7 and TRBJ2-1, with 13 positions matching TRBD2. V shed 5 bases and J 5 bases; nucleotides not matched to a gene: 3. Germline loops: CDR1 SSHAT, CDR2 FNYEAQ (reference sequence). CDR3 length: 15 amino acids.

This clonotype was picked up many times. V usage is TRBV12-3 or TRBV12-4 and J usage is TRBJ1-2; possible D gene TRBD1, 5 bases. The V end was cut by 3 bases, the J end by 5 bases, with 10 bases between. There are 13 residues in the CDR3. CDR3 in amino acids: CASSLDQGYGYTF. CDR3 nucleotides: TGTGCCAGCAGTTTGGACCAGGGATATGGCTACACCTTC.

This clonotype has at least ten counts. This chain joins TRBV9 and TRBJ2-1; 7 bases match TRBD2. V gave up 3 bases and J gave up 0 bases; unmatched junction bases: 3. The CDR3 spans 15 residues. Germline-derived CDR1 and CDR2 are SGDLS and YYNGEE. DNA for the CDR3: TGTGCCAGCAGCGCCCTAGCGGCCTCCTACAATGAGCAGTTCTTC. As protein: CASSALAASYNEQFF.

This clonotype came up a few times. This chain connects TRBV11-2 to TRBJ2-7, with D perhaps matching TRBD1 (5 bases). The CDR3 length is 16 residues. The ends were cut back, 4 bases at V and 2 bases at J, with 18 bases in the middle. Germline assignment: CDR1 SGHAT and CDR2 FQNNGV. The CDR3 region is CASSYKTEPFPYEQYF. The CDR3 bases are TGTGCCAGCAGCTACAAGACAGAGCCTTTCCCCTACGAGCAGTACTTC.

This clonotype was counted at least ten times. CDR3 sequence reads: CSARSLAGATDTQYF. As DNA, the CDR3 is TGCAGTGCTAGGTCCCTAGCGGGAGCCACAGATACGCAGTATTTT. This chain links TRBV20-1 with TRBJ2-3, with 10 bases identical to TRBD2. CDR1 is DFQATT, CDR2 SNEGSKA, per germline (reference sequence). Germline trimming cut 3 bases from V and 2 bases from J; bases unmatched to any gene: 5. CDR3 size: 15 residues.

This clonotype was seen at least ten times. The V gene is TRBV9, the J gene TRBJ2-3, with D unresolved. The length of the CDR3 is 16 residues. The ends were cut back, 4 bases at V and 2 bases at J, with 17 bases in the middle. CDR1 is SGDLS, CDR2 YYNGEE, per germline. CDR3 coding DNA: TGTGCCAGCAGCCCCTCGGCTCAGCCCCCCACAGATACGCAGTATTTT. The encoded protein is CASSPSAQPPTDTQYF.

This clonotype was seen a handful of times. CDR3 DNA sequence: TGTGCCAGCAGCCAGGCCAGGGGGTACGAGCAGTACTTC. It yields the protein CASSQARGYEQYF. The chain has TRBV3-1 and TRBJ2-7; 7 positions match TRBD1. CDR1 and CDR2 (germline): LGHDT, YNNKEL (reference sequence). The V gene end was trimmed by 3 bases and the J gene end by 4 bases; junction bases not matched to a gene: 3. The CDR3 spans 13 residues.

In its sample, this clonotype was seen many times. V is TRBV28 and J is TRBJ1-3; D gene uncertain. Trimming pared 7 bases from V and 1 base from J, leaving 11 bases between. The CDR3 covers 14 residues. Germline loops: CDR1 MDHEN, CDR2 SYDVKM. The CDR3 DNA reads TGTGCCAGCACCTCGCCGGGTTCTGGAAACACCATATATTTT. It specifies CASTSPGSGNTIYF.

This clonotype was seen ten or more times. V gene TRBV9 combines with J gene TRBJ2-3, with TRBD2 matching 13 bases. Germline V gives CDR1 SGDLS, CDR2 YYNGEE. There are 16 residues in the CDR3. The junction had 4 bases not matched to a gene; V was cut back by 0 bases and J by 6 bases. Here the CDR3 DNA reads TGTGCCAGCAGCGTAGAGCCGGGACTAGCGGGGGATACGCAGTATTTT. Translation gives CASSVEPGLAGDTQYF.

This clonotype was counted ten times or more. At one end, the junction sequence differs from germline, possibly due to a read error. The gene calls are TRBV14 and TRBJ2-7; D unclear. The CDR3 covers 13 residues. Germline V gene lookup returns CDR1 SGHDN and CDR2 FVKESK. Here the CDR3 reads CASSPGGPGTFNF. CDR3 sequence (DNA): TGTGCCAGCAGCCCCGGTGGGCCCGGTACTTTTAACTTC.

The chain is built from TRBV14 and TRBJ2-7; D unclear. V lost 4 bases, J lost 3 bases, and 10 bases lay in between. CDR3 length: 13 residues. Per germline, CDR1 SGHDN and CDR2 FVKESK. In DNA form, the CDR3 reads TGTGCCAGCAGCCGGGGTATACGCTACGAGCAGTACTTC. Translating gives CASSRGIRYEQYF.

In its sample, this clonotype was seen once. Here the CDR3 DNA reads TGTGCCAGCAGCCCGGGACGGAGGCGAGCGGGGGGGGGGACGCAGTATTTT. Translated, it gives CASSPGRRRAGGGTQYF. V is TRBV5-5 and J is TRBJ2-3, with 10 bases matching TRBD2. J was trimmed by 9 bases and V by 4 bases; bases with no gene match: 17. The CDR3 is made up of 17 amino acids. Per the germline V gene, CDR1 is SGHKS and CDR2 is YYEKEE (reference sequence).

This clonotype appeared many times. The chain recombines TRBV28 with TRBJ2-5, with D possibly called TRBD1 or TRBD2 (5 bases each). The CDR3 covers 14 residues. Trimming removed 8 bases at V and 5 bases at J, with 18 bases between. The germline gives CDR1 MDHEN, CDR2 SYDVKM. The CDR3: CASGFRQRTETQYF. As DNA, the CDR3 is TGTGCCAGCGGGTTCAGACAGAGGACTGAGACCCAGTACTTC.

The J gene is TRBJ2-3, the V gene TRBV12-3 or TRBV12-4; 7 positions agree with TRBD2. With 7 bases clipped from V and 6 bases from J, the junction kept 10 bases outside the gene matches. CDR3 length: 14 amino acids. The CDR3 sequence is CASTVGGGKDTQYF. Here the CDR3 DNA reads TGTGCCAGCACTGTGGGGGGGGGGAAGGATACGCAGTATTTT.

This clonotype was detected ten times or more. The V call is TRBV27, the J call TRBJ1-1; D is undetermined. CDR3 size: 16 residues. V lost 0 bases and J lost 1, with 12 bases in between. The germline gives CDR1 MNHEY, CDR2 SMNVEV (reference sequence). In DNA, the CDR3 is TGTGCCAGCAGTTTATCCCCGGGATCAGCGAACACTGAAGCTTTCTTT. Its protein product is CASSLSPGSANTEAFF.

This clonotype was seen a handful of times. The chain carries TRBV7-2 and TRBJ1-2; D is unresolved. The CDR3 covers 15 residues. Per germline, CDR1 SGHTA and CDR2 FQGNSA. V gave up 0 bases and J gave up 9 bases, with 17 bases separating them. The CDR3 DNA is TGTGCCAGCAGCTTAGCCGGGCGCGAGAGGGCCAGCTACACCTTC. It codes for CASSLAGRERASYTF.

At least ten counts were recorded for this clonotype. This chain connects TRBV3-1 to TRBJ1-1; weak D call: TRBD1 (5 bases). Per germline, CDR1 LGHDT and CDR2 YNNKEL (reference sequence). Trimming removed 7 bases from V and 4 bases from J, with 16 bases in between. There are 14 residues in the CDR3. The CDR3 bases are TGTGCCAGCACGGAGGGGCGATTAGGCACTGAAGCTTTCTTT. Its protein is CASTEGRLGTEAFF.

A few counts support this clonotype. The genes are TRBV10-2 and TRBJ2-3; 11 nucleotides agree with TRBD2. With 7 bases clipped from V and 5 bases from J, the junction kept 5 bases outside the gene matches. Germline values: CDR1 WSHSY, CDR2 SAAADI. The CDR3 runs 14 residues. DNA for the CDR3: TGCGCCAGCAACTTACTAGCGGGAGAAGATACGCAGTATTTT. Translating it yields CASNLLAGEDTQYF.